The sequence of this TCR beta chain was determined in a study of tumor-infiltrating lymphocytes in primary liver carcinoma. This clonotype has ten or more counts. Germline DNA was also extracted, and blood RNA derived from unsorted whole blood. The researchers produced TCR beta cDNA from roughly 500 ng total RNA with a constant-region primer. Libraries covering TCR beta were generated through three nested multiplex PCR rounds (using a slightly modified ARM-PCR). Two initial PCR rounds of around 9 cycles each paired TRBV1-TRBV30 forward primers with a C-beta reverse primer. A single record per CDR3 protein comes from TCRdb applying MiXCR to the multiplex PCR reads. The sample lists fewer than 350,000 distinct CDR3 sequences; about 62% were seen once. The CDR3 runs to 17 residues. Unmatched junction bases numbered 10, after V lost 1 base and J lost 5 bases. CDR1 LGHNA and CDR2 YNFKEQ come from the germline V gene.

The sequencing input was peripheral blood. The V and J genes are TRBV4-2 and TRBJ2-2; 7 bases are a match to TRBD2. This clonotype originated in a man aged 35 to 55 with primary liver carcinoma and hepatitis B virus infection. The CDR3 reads CASSQGGGSRRTGELFF. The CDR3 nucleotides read TGTGCCAGCAGCCAAGGGGGCGGGAGCCGAAGGACCGGGGAGCTGTTTTTT.